This T cell receptor beta chain is from a study of T cell changes during pregnancy in multiple sclerosis (dated by TCRdb to about 2019). Turning to the overall study: In women with multiple sclerosis, the researchers looked at how the T cell repertoire shifted as pregnancy progressed.

The receptor library was made with the immunoSEQ multiplex PCR assay. The table comes from immuneACCESS by way of TCRdb, which keeps in-frame sequences with V and J called. Part of the clones is missing from these tables; in studies checked, under half for an unresolved V gene and the rest for unknown reasons. This sample has 30,000 or so clones in its table, and roughly nine tenths of those were observed once. The ten largest account for roughly a tenth of the sample. The germline V gene (reference sequence) gives CDR1 as SEHNR and CDR2 as FQNEAQ. V is cut back by 7 bases and J by 2 bases, with 6 bases in the junction unmatched. The CDR3 goes from the cysteine to the phenylalanine over 14 residues. Only the CDR3 DNA stays, 42 bases, in frame from base 1. Notes on this clone: Its recognized antigen is unknown. No base-level quality is on record; no much larger clone is a single base apart.

Source: CD8+ T cells from peripheral blood mononuclear cells, taken in the second trimester of pregnancy. The TCR originated in a female donor with multiple sclerosis, enrolled in a pregnancy study. The chain is made from TRBV7-9 and TRBJ1-1; a stretch of 8 junction bases matches TRBD1. The sequenced DNA: TGTGCCAGCACGCCAGACAGGGGCAACACTGAAGCTTTCTTT. Its amino acids are CASTPDRGNTEAFF.